The T cell receptor (beta chain) under discussion was sequenced for a study of T-cell memory formation after mild COVID-19. Study findings and constraints: Later expanders leaned CD4+, whereas clones that contracted between day 15 and 85 were balanced CD4/CD8.

This clonotype appeared many times. Antigen specificity is unknown. The CDR3 length is 16 residues. Between the trimmed V and J ends, which lost 4 bases and 5 bases, there was a span of 15 bases. Looked up from germline, CDR1 is SEHNR and CDR2 is FQNEAQ (reference sequence). MiXCR, applied by TCRdb to the 5' RACE reads, yields one record per CDR3 protein. The sample contains 30,000 to 35,000 distinct CDR3 sequences, 7% to 8% of which appear only once. The origin of this receptor is a man aged 18 to 30 who had mild COVID-19 (a few samples of this study predate the infection). Cell type and time point are not known. The sequencing sample was made of PBMCs or a T cell subset sorted from them (not recorded which). This sequence joins TRBV7-9 and TRBJ1-6; no clear D. This CDR3 reads CASSSSGLHHNSPLHF. DNA for the CDR3: TGTGCCAGCAGCTCATCAGGACTGCACCATAATTCACCCCTCCACTTT.